The rows below give T cell receptor beta chains drawn from one sample of a study of blood T cell repertoires in COVID-19. Profiling relied on immunoSEQ multiplex PCR, and the TCRdb table lists in-frame clones only, not all of them. This sample has roughly 250,000 clones; about 85% occur once, and the top ten carry 0.85% to 0.9%. Material: peripheral blood. The receptors derive from a human donor with COVID-19, enrolled during active disease. The donor label of this sample is uncertain. Each CDR3 is given with its conserved first and last residue. A D gene is named only where the DNA matches it firmly. Size is stated for part of the rows, as once, few or many counts, or as a class when the clone is expanded.

j_call: TRBJ2-3; v_call: TRBV24-1; clone_size: once; cdr3_length: 16; d_call: TRBD1; cdr3_aa: CATSDLGTASTDTQYF; cdr3_nt: TGTGCCACCAGTGATTTGGGGACAGCCAGCACAGATACGCAGTATTTT
j_call: TRBJ2-2; v_call: TRBV28; clone_size: once; cdr3_length: 16; d_call: TRBD2; cdr3_aa: CASSLPRTSGTGELFF; cdr3_nt: TGTGCCAGCAGTTTACCCCGGACTAGCGGCACCGGGGAGCTGTTTTTT
j_call: TRBJ2-7; v_call: TRBV19; clone_size: few; cdr3_length: 14; d_call: TRBD1; cdr3_aa: CASSFQGAGNEQYF; cdr3_nt: TGTGCCAGTAGCTTCCAGGGGGCCGGGAACGAGCAGTACTTC
j_call: TRBJ2-1; v_call: TRBV5-1; clone_size: NA; cdr3_length: 19; d_call: TRBD2; cdr3_aa: CASSATGLAGDDSYNEQFF; cdr3_nt: TGCGCCAGCAGCGCGACGGGACTAGCGGGAGATGATTCCTACAATGAGCAGTTCTTC
j_call: TRBJ1-3; v_call: TRBV3-1/TRBV3-2; clone_size: NA; cdr3_length: 15; d_call: TRBD1; cdr3_aa: CASSGTGDSGNTIYF; cdr3_nt: TGTGCCAGCAGCGGTACAGGGGACTCTGGAAACACCATATATTTT
j_call: TRBJ2-1; v_call: TRBV11-1; clone_size: NA; cdr3_length: 15; d_call: TRBD2; cdr3_aa: CASSPGLADNNEQFF; cdr3_nt: TGTGCCAGCAGCCCGGGACTAGCGGACAACAATGAGCAGTTCTTC
j_call: TRBJ2-2; v_call: TRBV9; clone_size: NA; cdr3_length: 16; d_call: TRBD2; cdr3_aa: CASSVGERDLAGELFF; cdr3_nt: TGTGCCAGCAGCGTAGGGGAGCGGGATTTGGCCGGGGAGCTGTTTTTT
j_call: TRBJ1-2; v_call: TRBV9; clone_size: NA; cdr3_length: 16; d_call: NA; cdr3_aa: CASSVGQGITDYGYTF; cdr3_nt: TGTGCCAGCAGCGTAGGTCAGGGGATCACGGACTATGGCTACACCTTC
j_call: TRBJ1-2; v_call: TRBV7-8; clone_size: NA; cdr3_length: 15; d_call: NA; cdr3_aa: CASSLVQGVGYGYTF; cdr3_nt: TGTGCCAGCAGCTTAGTACAGGGAGTGGGCTATGGCTACACCTTC
j_call: TRBJ1-4; v_call: TRBV19; clone_size: NA; cdr3_length: 16; d_call: TRBD1; cdr3_aa: CASRDSSMGLNEKLFF; cdr3_nt: TGTGCCAGCAGGGACAGCTCGATGGGGCTTAATGAAAAACTGTTTTTT
j_call: TRBJ1-6; v_call: TRBV11-2; clone_size: NA; cdr3_length: 18; d_call: TRBD1; cdr3_aa: CASSKYRTGRSVNSPLHF; cdr3_nt: TGTGCCAGCAGCAAATACCGGACAGGGAGGTCTGTCAATTCACCCCTCCACTTT
j_call: TRBJ2-7; v_call: TRBV29-1; clone_size: NA; cdr3_length: 12; d_call: NA; cdr3_aa: CSVSGSSYEQYF; cdr3_nt: TGCAGCGTAAGCGGCTCCTCCTACGAGCAGTACTTC
j_call: TRBJ1-1; v_call: TRBV7-2; clone_size: NA; cdr3_length: 14; d_call: TRBD1; cdr3_aa: CASSAGTGLTEAFF; cdr3_nt: TGTGCCAGCAGCGCCGGGACAGGGTTAACTGAAGCTTTCTTT
j_call: TRBJ1-1; v_call: TRBV20-1; clone_size: NA; cdr3_length: 10; d_call: NA; cdr3_aa: CSARWEEAFF; cdr3_nt: TGCAGTGCTAGGTGGGAGGAAGCTTTCTTT
j_call: TRBJ1-5; v_call: TRBV9; clone_size: NA; cdr3_length: 14; d_call: TRBD1; cdr3_aa: CASSVGQRNQPQHF; cdr3_nt: TGTGCCAGCAGCGTGGGACAGAGAAATCAGCCCCAGCATTTT
j_call: TRBJ1-1; v_call: TRBV19; clone_size: NA; cdr3_length: 14; d_call: NA; cdr3_aa: CASSRPDRNTEAFF; cdr3_nt: TGTGCCAGTAGCCGACCGGACAGGAACACTGAAGCTTTCTTT
j_call: TRBJ2-3; v_call: TRBV5-1; clone_size: NA; cdr3_length: 14; d_call: NA; cdr3_aa: CASSLQGPPDTQYF; cdr3_nt: TGCGCCAGCAGCTTACAGGGACCACCAGATACGCAGTATTTT
j_call: TRBJ1-5; v_call: TRBV7-9; clone_size: NA; cdr3_length: 14; d_call: NA; cdr3_aa: CASSLPGVNQPQHF; cdr3_nt: TGTGCCAGCAGCTTACCCGGGGTCAATCAGCCCCAGCATTTT
j_call: TRBJ1-2; v_call: TRBV29-1; clone_size: NA; cdr3_length: 15; d_call: TRBD1; cdr3_aa: CSVHPGQGYMSGYTF; cdr3_nt: TGCAGCGTTCATCCGGGACAGGGTTATATGAGTGGCTACACCTTC
j_call: TRBJ1-1; v_call: TRBV7-2; clone_size: NA; cdr3_length: 15; d_call: NA; cdr3_aa: CASSAFGAVNTEAFF; cdr3_nt: TGTGCCAGCAGCGCTTTTGGGGCCGTGAACACTGAAGCTTTCTTT
j_call: TRBJ1-1; v_call: TRBV30; clone_size: NA; cdr3_length: 15; d_call: NA; cdr3_aa: CAWSVAPRGNTEAFF; cdr3_nt: TGTGCCTGGAGTGTAGCTCCCAGGGGGAACACTGAAGCTTTCTTT
j_call: TRBJ2-7; v_call: TRBV5-1; clone_size: NA; cdr3_length: 19; d_call: TRBD2; cdr3_aa: CASSLAGTSGRAISYEQYF; cdr3_nt: TGCGCCAGCAGCTTGGCTGGGACTAGCGGGAGGGCCATTTCCTACGAGCAGTACTTC
j_call: TRBJ1-4; v_call: TRBV18; clone_size: NA; cdr3_length: 15; d_call: NA; cdr3_aa: CASSPSHRRDEKLFF; cdr3_nt: TGTGCCAGCTCACCATCCCACAGGAGGGATGAAAAACTGTTTTTT
j_call: TRBJ1-4; v_call: TRBV10-3; clone_size: NA; cdr3_length: 14; d_call: NA; cdr3_aa: CAISDGGDNEKLFF; cdr3_nt: TGTGCCATCAGTGACGGAGGTGATAATGAAAAACTGTTTTTT
j_call: TRBJ1-3; v_call: TRBV27; clone_size: NA; cdr3_length: 15; d_call: TRBD1; cdr3_aa: CASSVTGGDGNTIYF; cdr3_nt: TGTGCCAGCAGTGTAACAGGGGGCGACGGAAACACCATATATTTT
j_call: TRBJ2-7; v_call: TRBV7-2; clone_size: NA; cdr3_length: 15; d_call: TRBD2; cdr3_aa: CASSLGTSASYEQYF; cdr3_nt: TGTGCCAGCAGCCTCGGGACTAGCGCTTCCTACGAGCAGTACTTC
j_call: TRBJ2-5; v_call: TRBV5-4; clone_size: NA; cdr3_length: 12; d_call: NA; cdr3_aa: CASSLAQETQYF; cdr3_nt: TGTGCCAGCAGCTTGGCACAGGAGACCCAGTACTTC
j_call: TRBJ1-2; v_call: TRBV27; clone_size: NA; cdr3_length: 15; d_call: NA; cdr3_aa: CASSLTGPGGYGYTF; cdr3_nt: TGTGCCAGCAGTTTAACAGGTCCGGGGGGCTATGGCTACACCTTC
j_call: TRBJ1-1; v_call: TRBV28; clone_size: NA; cdr3_length: 13; d_call: NA; cdr3_aa: CASSSDTDTEAFF; cdr3_nt: TGTGCCAGCAGTTCGGACACCGACACTGAAGCTTTCTTT
j_call: TRBJ1-5; v_call: TRBV19; clone_size: NA; cdr3_length: 13; d_call: TRBD1; cdr3_aa: CASSIGRGQPQHF; cdr3_nt: TGTGCCAGTAGTATAGGCAGGGGGCAGCCCCAGCATTTT
j_call: TRBJ1-1; v_call: TRBV29-1; clone_size: NA; cdr3_length: 13; d_call: TRBD1; cdr3_aa: CSVSLGTDTEAFF; cdr3_nt: TGCAGCGTGTCGCTTGGGACAGACACTGAAGCTTTCTTT
j_call: TRBJ1-1; v_call: TRBV27; clone_size: NA; cdr3_length: 13; d_call: TRBD1; cdr3_aa: CASTPHRGLQAFF; cdr3_nt: TGTGCCAGCACCCCTCACAGGGGTTTACAGGCTTTCTTT
j_call: TRBJ2-5; v_call: TRBV27; clone_size: NA; cdr3_length: 13; d_call: NA; cdr3_aa: CASRLTGTETQYF; cdr3_nt: TGTGCCAGCAGACTCACAGGGACGGAGACCCAGTACTTC
j_call: TRBJ2-1; v_call: TRBV27; clone_size: NA; cdr3_length: 16; d_call: NA; cdr3_aa: CASSLRSRAPYNEQFF; cdr3_nt: TGTGCCAGCAGTTTACGGTCCCGAGCCCCTTACAATGAGCAGTTCTTC
j_call: TRBJ2-6; v_call: TRBV11-1; clone_size: NA; cdr3_length: 15; d_call: NA; cdr3_aa: CASSFFNTGANVLTF; cdr3_nt: TGTGCCAGCAGCTTTTTTAACACTGGGGCCAACGTCCTGACTTTC
j_call: TRBJ1-1; v_call: TRBV28; clone_size: NA; cdr3_length: 12; d_call: TRBD1; cdr3_aa: CASRAGGTEAFF; cdr3_nt: TGTGCCAGCAGAGCAGGGGGGACTGAAGCTTTCTTT
j_call: TRBJ1-1; v_call: TRBV27; clone_size: NA; cdr3_length: 13; d_call: TRBD1; cdr3_aa: CASRQGAVGEAFF; cdr3_nt: TGTGCCAGCAGGCAGGGGGCCGTGGGTGAAGCTTTCTTT
j_call: TRBJ2-1; v_call: TRBV5-1; clone_size: NA; cdr3_length: 15; d_call: NA; cdr3_aa: CASSLDGNSYNEQFF; cdr3_nt: TGCGCCAGCAGCTTGGACGGGAACTCCTACAATGAGCAGTTCTTC
j_call: TRBJ1-1; v_call: TRBV9; clone_size: NA; cdr3_length: 15; d_call: NA; cdr3_aa: CASSVEAGLNTEAFF; cdr3_nt: TGTGCCAGCAGCGTAGAGGCAGGGTTGAACACTGAAGCTTTCTTT
j_call: TRBJ2-2; v_call: TRBV4-2; clone_size: once; cdr3_length: 18; d_call: NA; cdr3_aa: CASSQDGLTRWWAGELFF; cdr3_nt: TGTGCCAGCAGCCAGGATGGACTAACTAGATGGTGGGCCGGGGAGCTGTTTTTT
j_call: TRBJ2-1; v_call: TRBV5-1; clone_size: NA; cdr3_length: 14; d_call: NA; cdr3_aa: CASSPQNSYNEQFF; cdr3_nt: TGCGCCAGCAGCCCCCAGAACTCCTACAATGAGCAGTTCTTC
j_call: TRBJ2-1; v_call: TRBV27; clone_size: NA; cdr3_length: 15; d_call: TRBD2; cdr3_aa: CASSLSGGRIGEQFF; cdr3_nt: TGTGCCAGCAGTTTATCGGGGGGGAGGATCGGGGAGCAGTTCTTC
j_call: TRBJ2-2; v_call: TRBV19; clone_size: NA; cdr3_length: 15; d_call: TRBD2; cdr3_aa: CASSIGGLVTGELFF; cdr3_nt: TGTGCCAGTAGTATCGGGGGACTAGTGACCGGGGAGCTGTTTTTT
j_call: TRBJ2-5; v_call: TRBV19; clone_size: NA; cdr3_length: 16; d_call: TRBD1; cdr3_aa: CASSPLGTGYQETQYF; cdr3_nt: TGTGCCAGTAGTCCCCTCGGGACAGGGTACCAAGAGACCCAGTACTTC
j_call: TRBJ2-4; v_call: TRBV30; clone_size: NA; cdr3_length: 18; d_call: TRBD2; cdr3_aa: CAWSDIPRGDLAKNIQYF; cdr3_nt: TGTGCCTGGAGCGATATACCCCGGGGGGATCTAGCCAAAAACATTCAGTACTTC
j_call: TRBJ2-7; v_call: TRBV5-4; clone_size: NA; cdr3_length: 18; d_call: TRBD2; cdr3_aa: CASSLGGARASGNYEQYF; cdr3_nt: TGTGCCAGCAGCTTGGGGGGGGCGCGGGCTAGCGGGAACTACGAGCAGTACTTC